This T cell receptor (beta chain) was recorded in a study of T-cell reconstitution after alpha-beta-depleted transplantation in children. Findings of the study overall: T-cell counts and diversity at one year following transplant were attributed mainly to newly produced T cells. Approximately two months post-transplant, alpha-beta T cells reportedly originated from several hundred expanded graft clones. Some patients' high day-60 TCRbeta diversity was traced to surviving recipient T cells and thymic progenitors.

CDR3 length: 13 amino acids. Trimming took 4 bases from V and 2 from J, leaving 11 bases between them. From germline, CDR1 is SQVTM and CDR2 ANQGSEA. This clonotype was counted only a few times. What it binds is unknown. Library preparation (for TCRbeta) was performed with unique molecular identifiers. Via MiXCR, TCRdb re-called the PCR reads, giving one row per CDR3 protein. Altogether about 420,000 distinct CDR3 sequences are present, 15% to 20% being singletons, with the ten largest covering 25% to 35%. The starting material was PBMCs, mostly from graft donor cells, obtained 360 days after TCRalphabeta/CD19-depleted stem cell transplant. The source is a boy younger than two who had a stem cell transplant for Wiskott-Aldrich syndrome, so the T cells may come from the graft donor. This chain links TRBV29-1 with TRBJ2-5, with D tentatively TRBD2 (5 bases). For the CDR3, the DNA is TGCAGCGTTGTTAGGACTGATCAAGAGACCCAGTACTTC. Its translation is CSVVRTDQETQYF.